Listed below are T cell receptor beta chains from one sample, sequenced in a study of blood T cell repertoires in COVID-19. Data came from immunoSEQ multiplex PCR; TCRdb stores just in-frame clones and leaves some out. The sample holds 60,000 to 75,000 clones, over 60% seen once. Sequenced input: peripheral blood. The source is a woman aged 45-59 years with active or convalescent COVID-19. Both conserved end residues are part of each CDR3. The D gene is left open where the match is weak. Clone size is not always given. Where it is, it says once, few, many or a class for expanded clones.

CASTWSGGETQYF | TRBJ2-5 | 13 | TRBD2 | NA | TRBV6-5
CASSLFNSGRLAYNEQFF | TRBJ2-1 | 18 | TRBD2 | NA | TRBV7-8
CASLDRGSADTQYF | TRBJ2-3 | 14 | TRBD1 | NA | TRBV18
CAWSVLRAETQYF | TRBJ2-5 | 13 | NA | NA | TRBV30
CATATRDSYNEQFF | TRBJ2-1 | 14 | NA | NA | TRBV27
CASSIQAGGKQFF | TRBJ2-1 | 13 | TRBD2 | NA | TRBV19
CSVVRDIDNYEQYF | TRBJ2-7 | 14 | NA | NA | TRBV29-1
CAITGLGSGRINEQFF | TRBJ2-1 | 16 | TRBD2 | NA | TRBV10-3
CASSELAQYQETQYF | TRBJ2-5 | 15 | NA | NA | TRBV2
CASSLAPSGGTEAFF | TRBJ1-1 | 15 | NA | NA | TRBV5-1
CASSSTGLGNEQYF | TRBJ2-7 | 14 | NA | NA | TRBV6-5
CASSRWRGSSQETQYF | TRBJ2-5 | 16 | TRBD2 | NA | TRBV5-1
CASSEDPLSGNTIYF | TRBJ1-3 | 15 | NA | NA | TRBV2
CASSQDVTSGIIGAYNEQFF | TRBJ2-1 | 20 | TRBD2 | NA | TRBV4-2
CAWSEQGVYGYTF | TRBJ1-2 | 13 | NA | NA | TRBV30
CASSLGRRRTEAFF | TRBJ1-1 | 14 | NA | NA | TRBV28
CASSQDWGGMGGIQYF | TRBJ2-4 | 16 | NA | NA | TRBV4-1
CASSDPGQTPVYNEQFF | TRBJ2-1 | 17 | TRBD1 | NA | TRBV6-2/TRBV6-3
CASSFQEDTEAFF | TRBJ1-1 | 13 | NA | NA | TRBV5-4
CASSRPPMDEQFF | TRBJ2-1 | 13 | NA | NA | TRBV7-7
CAWSVLLAGSNTGELFF | TRBJ2-2 | 17 | TRBD2 | few | TRBV30
CASSKGTEYEQYF | TRBJ2-7 | 13 | TRBD1 | NA | TRBV7-9
CSVEAHAVTGETQYF | TRBJ2-5 | 15 | NA | NA | TRBV29-1
CASSRRGQGNLNPTF | TRBJ1-2 | 15 | TRBD1 | NA | TRBV7-2
CASSLGTSGYNEQFF | TRBJ2-1 | 15 | TRBD2 | NA | TRBV6-5
CASSDREPGQGDYGYTF | TRBJ1-2 | 17 | TRBD1 | NA | TRBV7-9
CASSLDSNYGYTF | TRBJ1-2 | 13 | NA | NA | TRBV6-6
CASSPGQGPNYGYTF | TRBJ1-2 | 15 | TRBD1 | NA | TRBV19
CAVRDRGYNSPLHF | TRBJ1-6 | 14 | TRBD1 | NA | TRBV10-3
CSVVLGLRPYEQYF | TRBJ2-7 | 14 | NA | NA | TRBV29-1
CASNSGSNSPLHF | TRBJ1-6 | 13 | NA | NA | TRBV6-5
CASSVVRQPQETQYF | TRBJ2-5 | 15 | NA | NA | TRBV2
CASSRTGNTEAFF | TRBJ1-1 | 13 | NA | once | TRBV12-3/TRBV12-4
CASLRERYFNEQFF | TRBJ2-1 | 14 | TRBD2 | NA | TRBV7-2
CAWLRGGMNTEAFF | TRBJ1-1 | 14 | NA | NA | TRBV30
CASSRFSNEQFF | TRBJ2-1 | 12 | NA | NA | TRBV12-3/TRBV12-4
CASSVKQNTEAFF | TRBJ1-1 | 13 | NA | NA | TRBV18
CASSLSLTDTQYF | TRBJ2-3 | 13 | NA | NA | TRBV27
CASSLELPPGELFF | TRBJ2-2 | 14 | NA | NA | TRBV7-2
CAWSPNYEQYF | TRBJ2-7 | 11 | NA | NA | TRBV30
CASSLGQGPGADTQYF | TRBJ2-3 | 16 | TRBD1 | NA | TRBV5-1
CASSLGTGGHNEQFF | TRBJ2-1 | 15 | TRBD1 | NA | TRBV14
CASSYRGPGNSPLHF | TRBJ1-6 | 15 | TRBD1 | NA | TRBV6-5
CATSDSTSSYGTGELFF | TRBJ2-2 | 17 | NA | few | TRBV24-1
CSAGTWDTQYF | TRBJ2-3 | 11 | NA | NA | TRBV29-1
CASSLDRGGYTF | TRBJ1-2 | 12 | TRBD1 | NA | TRBV5-4
CSVSGVITYGYTF | TRBJ1-2 | 13 | NA | NA | TRBV29-1
CASSPGQGGNTEAFF | TRBJ1-1 | 15 | TRBD1 | NA | TRBV7-9
CASSLGQGGAFF | TRBJ1-1 | 12 | TRBD1 | NA | TRBV7-9
CASTTGQGVNEQFF | TRBJ2-1 | 14 | TRBD1 | NA | TRBV19
CASSAGTVGGYTF | TRBJ1-2 | 13 | TRBD1 | NA | TRBV7-3
CATSGHWGDRGLPDYEQYF | TRBJ2-7 | 19 | TRBD1 | NA | TRBV15
CASRRTDANTIYF | TRBJ1-3 | 13 | NA | NA | TRBV7-9
CASSAGSEAFF | TRBJ1-1 | 11 | NA | few | TRBV11-3
CASSAVPGRGQGAAYTF | TRBJ1-2 | 17 | TRBD1 | NA | TRBV19
CASSLNRGRWETQYF | TRBJ2-5 | 15 | TRBD1 | NA | TRBV5-6
CASSSASATQETQYF | TRBJ2-5 | 15 | NA | NA | TRBV5-1